These T cell receptor beta chains were read from a single sample in a study of T cell responses to AZD1222 COVID-19 vaccine. Profiled with immunoSEQ multiplex PCR; TCRdb holds only in-frame clones, not every one. The sample includes around 200,000 clones, approximately 95% seen only once; the top ten take approximately 4%. The source was peripheral blood, collected on day 0 of AZD1222 vaccination. These receptors were taken from an adult in good health. Both conserved end residues are part of each CDR3. The D gene is left open where the match is weak.

CDR3	V	J	D
CATLFPEAFF	TRBV6-6	TRBJ1-1	NA
CASSYSPGGNAYNEQFF	TRBV5-6	TRBJ2-1	NA
CASATGRGANVLTF	TRBV18	TRBJ2-6	NA
CASSSLGRANTGELFF	TRBV19	TRBJ2-2	NA
CASSQGRGGYEQYF	TRBV3-1/TRBV3-2	TRBJ2-7	TRBD2
CASSYSASGMYEQYF	TRBV6-5	TRBJ2-7	TRBD2
CASSLVRGELFF	TRBV7-8	TRBJ2-2	NA
CASSLERTGDTEAFF	TRBV5-1	TRBJ1-1	TRBD1
CASSQPSGGLTSETQYF	TRBV4-1	TRBJ2-5	TRBD2
CASSAIPGNTIYF	TRBV6-6	TRBJ1-3	NA
CASSEGQDYGYTF	TRBV6-1	TRBJ1-2	NA
CASSQGQGGTEAFF	TRBV5-6	TRBJ1-1	TRBD1
CASSQEPREAFF	TRBV14	TRBJ1-1	NA
CASSVGLAGTETQYF	TRBV9	TRBJ2-5	TRBD2
CASRTGLGYGYTF	TRBV6-5	TRBJ1-2	TRBD1
CASSHFKGVRLHEQYF	TRBV4-1	TRBJ2-7	NA
CASSLQASGGYEQYF	TRBV13	TRBJ2-7	TRBD2
CASSRDVAGGLEQYF	TRBV6-5	TRBJ2-7	TRBD2
CASSQTGRNQPQHF	TRBV3-1/TRBV3-2	TRBJ1-5	NA
CASSLSGSDQPQHF	TRBV10-1	TRBJ1-5	NA
CASSQDDPFSSGATYEQYF	TRBV4-2	TRBJ2-7	TRBD2
CASSIIAGGVNEQFF	TRBV7-6	TRBJ2-1	TRBD2
CASTGTGAFGPQHF	TRBV19	TRBJ1-5	TRBD1
CASKTGNRDYGYTF	TRBV2	TRBJ1-2	TRBD1
CASSKRLAGEGAGGNEQYF	TRBV21-1	TRBJ2-7	NA
CASLGDLGTEAFF	TRBV5-1	TRBJ1-1	NA
CASMLGDIKTGTQYF	TRBV2	TRBJ2-3	NA
CASSYPGRVEGYTF	TRBV6-2/TRBV6-3	TRBJ1-2	NA
CASSEGSTRGTQYF	TRBV6-1	TRBJ2-5	NA
CASAPTPGQGNTIYF	TRBV5-1	TRBJ1-3	TRBD1
CASSLDLPTLHF	TRBV7-9	TRBJ1-6	NA
CASSWGDYGYTF	TRBV6-5	TRBJ1-2	NA
CASSYTGELFF	TRBV12-3/TRBV12-4	TRBJ2-2	NA
CASSARAGIETQYF	TRBV11-2	TRBJ2-5	NA
CASRDPPNTEAFF	TRBV5-1	TRBJ1-1	NA